This T cell receptor (beta chain) was sequenced during a study of T cells in Graves' hyperthyroidism and ophthalmopathy. Study findings and constraints: Blood also carried most thyroid clonotypes expanded above 0.001. The model predicted ophthalmopathy a median approximately six months before onset.

The germline V gene has CDR1 KGHSH and CDR2 LQKENI. The CDR3 length is 15 residues. V lost 1 base and J 7 bases, leaving 14 bases between the germline ends. Every diagnosis used clinical symptoms, serum thyroxine and TRAb, thyroid ultrasound and orbital computed tomography. Out of approximately 9.9 ml of fresh peripheral blood came the PBMCs. Researchers amplified the TCR beta CDR3 regions from RNA transcripts. First-round RT-PCR of the TCR CDR3 relied on the HTBI primer set. TCRdb re-derived calls from the multiplex PCR reads in MiXCR, one entry per CDR3 protein. The sample holds about 740,000 distinct CDR3 sequences, 14% seen once. In this sample, this clonotype turned up many times. The antigen is undetermined.

This TCR derives from a woman in her late teens or twenties with Graves' hyperthyroidism. The sample comprised blood. This chain connects TRBV18 to TRBJ2-1; either TRBD1 or TRBD2 may fit D (5 bases each). The CDR3 is CASSPLKGPWNEQFF. The CDR3 coding sequence is TGTGCCAGCTCACCACTCAAGGGACCGTGGAATGAGCAGTTCTTC.